The 32 T cell receptor beta chains below all came from one sample that was sequenced in a study of tumor-infiltrating lymphocytes in primary liver carcinoma. Starting material for RNA and DNA co-extraction consisted of about 20-30 mg of unsorted bulk tissue. Researchers generated TCR beta cDNA from 500 ng of total RNA, relying on a constant-region primer. Amplification in three nested multiplex PCR rounds with slightly modified ARM-PCR gave rise to TCR beta libraries. It was with TRBV1-TRBV30 forward primers and a C-beta reverse primer that the first two PCR rounds were run, at 10 to 11 cycles each. TCRdb ran MiXCR on the multiplex PCR reads and lists one entry per CDR3 protein. The table shows approximately 110,000 distinct CDR3 sequences, with around two thirds occurring only once. The source material was liver tumor tissue from sampling region 1. Subset: tumor region T1, superior pole. The receptors stem from a woman in her fifties or sixties with primary liver carcinoma and hepatitis B virus infection.

CDR3: CAFRGGTQYF. The DNA of the CDR3 is TGTGCCTTTAGGGGGGGGACCCAGTACTTC. The chain uses TRBV30 and TRBJ2-5; tentatively, D is TRBD2 (7 bases). The V end was cut by 7 bases, the J end by 7 bases, with 10 bases between. The germline V gene encodes CDR1 GTSNPN and CDR2 SVGIG (reference sequence). The CDR3 contains 10 residues.

As regards this clonotype: In this CDR3 the conserved last residue, phenylalanine or tryptophan, is missing, so a read error is likely. No DNA is shown, since the ends of the CDR3 on it are uncertain; the CDR3 is the one TCRdb lists. The chain couples TRBV11-2 to TRBJ2-3; the D call in the table, TRBD2, was not verified against the DNA. The CDR3 has 18 amino acids, counting both end residues. CDR1 is SGHAT, CDR2 FQNNGV, per germline. The CDR3: CASSLTGLAGGPTDTQYC.

This clonotype has just one count. A much larger clonotype is one base distant, so this may be a read error. The CDR3 protein is CASRRGANYGYSF. In nucleotides, the CDR3 is TGCGCCAGCAGACGGGGGGCTAACTATGGCTACAGCTTC. The V call is TRBV10-2, the J call TRBJ1-2; maybe TRBD1 (6 bases). CDR1 is WSHSY, CDR2 SAAADI, per germline. There are 13 residues in the CDR3.

This clonotype was recorded a few times. A single base separates this from a much larger clone, so it may be a read error. Without the conserved terminal phenylalanine or tryptophan, this CDR3 likely stems from a read error. The chain couples TRBV6-6 to TRBJ1-5; D is unresolved. Looked up from germline, CDR1 is MNHNY and CDR2 is SVGAGI (reference sequence). This CDR3 region has 16 residues. V was pared by 0 bases and J by 0 bases, with 9 bases between. CDR3 sequence (DNA): TGTGCCAGCAGTTACTCAGCGGGGATTAGCAATCAGCCCCAGCATTTG. Residues: CASSYSAGISNQPQHL.

Comments on this clonotype: It may be a read error: a sequence one base away is much more abundant. The V and J genes are TRBV4-1 and TRBJ2-2; 9 bases fit TRBD2. The CDR3 spans 16 residues. Germline V gene lookup returns CDR1 MGHRA and CDR2 YSYEKL. V was clipped by 4 bases and J by 3 bases; unmatched bases: 6. DNA of the CDR3: TGCGCCAGCAGCCCACGACTAGCGGCGGACACCGGGGAGCTGTTTTTT. Translating gives CASSPRLAADTGELFF.

The chain is built from TRBV5-4 and TRBJ2-2; D is unresolved. Trimming took 10 bases from V and 3 from J, leaving 10 bases between them. CDR1 and CDR2 from the germline V gene are SGHNT and YYREEE (reference sequence). The CDR3 consists of 12 residues. The chain's CDR3 is CACTSYTGELFF. In nucleotides, the CDR3 is TGTGCCTGCACCTCATACACCGGGGAGCTGTTTTTT. Full variable domain (remainder filled in from reference TRBV5-4 and TRBJ2-2): ETGVTQSPTHLIKTRGQQVTLRCSSQSGHNTVSWYQQALGQGPQFIFQYYREEENGRGNFPPRFSGLQFPNYSSELNVNALELDDSALYLCACTSYTGELFFGEGSRLTVL.

As to this clonotype: Since no conserved phenylalanine or tryptophan closes the CDR3, a read error is the likely cause. The DNA is left out, because the CDR3 cannot be placed on it with certainty; the CDR3 is given as TCRdb lists it. The chain joins TRBV11-3 to TRBJ2-5. With termini counted, the CDR3 has 12 amino acids. Germline V gene lookup returns CDR1 SGHNT and CDR2 YENEEA. This CDR3 reads CASSLYTETQYL.

The chain carries TRBV28 and TRBJ2-1; D gene unclear. The CDR3 has 13 amino acids. Germline V gene data show CDR1 as MDHEN and CDR2 as SYDVKM. Trimming removed 2 bases at V and 13 bases at J, with 15 bases between. CDR3 residues: CASSLLTPPDQFF. The DNA of the CDR3 is TGTGCCAGCAGTTTACTTACCCCCCCTGATCAGTTCTTC.

As for this clonotype: Because it lacks the conserved phenylalanine or tryptophan at the end, this CDR3 is likely a read error. This rearrangement joins TRBV29-1 to TRBJ1-1, with TRBD1 as a possible D gene (6 bases). Germline V gene sequence: CDR1 SQVTM, CDR2 ANQGSEA. The germline V and J ends were trimmed by 4 bases and 5 bases, with 17 bases remaining between them. The CDR3 loop spans 14 amino acids. The CDR3 loop is CSVVGGQGNTEAFS. Here the CDR3 DNA reads TGCAGCGTTGTGGGGGGACAAGGAAATACTGAAGCTTTCTCT.

V usage is TRBV4-1 and J usage is TRBJ2-3; TRBD2 might be the D (6 bases). V gave up 1 base and J gave up 8 bases, with 22 bases separating them. This CDR3 has 17 amino acids. Looked up from germline, CDR1 is MGHRA and CDR2 is YSYEKL. CDR3 amino acids: CASSQGWQGGLGGTQYF. For the CDR3, the DNA is TGCGCCAGCAGCCAAGGATGGCAGGGAGGACTCGGAGGTACGCAGTATTTT.

This clonotype was observed a single time. Mismatch with germline at one junction end may stem from a read error. The chain uses TRBV28 and TRBJ2-6, with D possibly being TRBD2 (6 bases). The CDR3 is 18 residues long. The germline gives CDR1 MDHEN, CDR2 SYDVKM. The CDR3 sequence: CASSASGTPSSRANVLTF. CDR3 coding DNA: TGTGCCAGCAGTGCCTCCGGGACTCCGAGCTCTAGGGCCAACGTCCTGACTTTC. Variable domain in full (rest from reference TRBV28 and TRBJ2-6): DVKVTQSSRYLVKRTGEKVFLECVQDMDHENMFWYRQDPGLGLRLIYFSYDVKMKEKGDIPEGYSVSREKKERFSLILESASTNQTSMYLCASSASGTPSSRANVLTFGAGSRLTVL.

With respect to this clonotype: A much more abundant neighbour one base away suggests this may be a read error. The chain combines TRBV7-9 with TRBJ2-7; a possible D gene is TRBD2 (6 bases). CDR3 length: 12 amino acids. The germline V gene encodes CDR1 SEHNR and CDR2 FQNEAQ (reference sequence). DNA of the CDR3: TGTGTCAGCAGCCCCGTAGCGGCCGAGCAGTACTTC. Translating gives CVSSPVAAEQYF. The complete variable domain, with remaining parts taken from reference TRBV7-9 and TRBJ2-7, reads DTGVSQNPRHKITKRGQNVTFRCDPISEHNRLYWYRQTLGQGPEFLTYFQNEAQLEKSRLLSDRFSAERPKGSFSTLEIQRTEQGDSAMYLCVSSPVAAEQYFGPGTRLTVT.

In this sample, this clonotype turned up many times. This chain uses TRBV12-3 or TRBV12-4 with TRBJ2-3; D is undetermined. Trimming cost V 1 base and J 5 bases, with 7 bases left between them. CDR3 length equals 13 residues. The CDR3 reads CASSLGLQDTQYF. The CDR3 region has the DNA TGTGCCAGCAGTTTAGGACTCCAAGATACGCAGTATTTT.

Points on this clonotype: The junction differs from germline at one of its ends, possibly a read error. The V gene is TRBV12-3 or TRBV12-4, the J gene TRBJ1-1; D remains ambiguous. This CDR3 is built from 15 residues. CDR3 nucleotides: TGTGCCGGCAGTTTATCCTCGACCTCAGGCACTGAAGCTTCCTTT. Its translation is CAGSLSSTSGTEASF.

Comments on this clonotype: A much larger clone differs by one base, so this may be a read error. The CDR3 carries no conserved terminal phenylalanine or tryptophan, so it likely arises from a read error. The genes are TRBV4-1 and TRBJ1-4, with no clear D. Trimming shortened V by 2 bases and J by 0 bases, and 10 bases separated the two germline ends. Germline assignment: CDR1 MGHRA and CDR2 YSYEKL. This CDR3 is built from 16 residues. Here the CDR3 reads CASSQFGPTTNEKLFV. The CDR3 nucleotides read TGCGCCAGCAGCCAATTTGGGCCAACAACTAATGAAAAACTGTTTGTT.

In regard to this clonotype: At one end, the junction sequence differs from germline, possibly due to a read error. V and J are TRBV11-3 and TRBJ2-1; 10 nucleotides agree with TRBD2. Germline V lookup: CDR1 SGHNT, CDR2 YENEEA. The length of the CDR3 is 15 residues. CDR3 nucleotides: TGTGCCAGTAGCCTAGGAACTAGCGGGAAGCTTGAGCAGTCCTTC. Protein: CASSLGTSGKLEQSF.

The gene calls are TRBV12-3 or TRBV12-4 and TRBJ1-1; weak D call: TRBD1 (6 bases). V lost 7 bases, J lost 11 bases, and 23 bases lay in between. This CDR3 is built from 14 residues. CDR3 loop: CASILGGLEGEAFF. CDR3 DNA: TGTGCCAGCATCCTCGGGGGCTTAGAGGGTGAGGCTTTCTTT.

The rearrangement joins TRBV28 to TRBJ2-5, with TRBD2 identical over 13 bases. Per germline, CDR1 MDHEN and CDR2 SYDVKM. The length of the CDR3 is 15 residues. The V segment lost 6 bases and the J segment 6 bases; nucleotides outside the gene matches: 7. CDR3 sequence (DNA): TGTGCCAGCAGCCTTGGACTAGCGGGAGTGCAGACCCAGTACTTC. As protein: CASSLGLAGVQTQYF.

On this clonotype: One junction end disagrees with the germline gene, perhaps due to a read error. This chain's CDR3 is CVSSFQQGNTEPFF. Written as DNA, the CDR3 is TGTGTCAGCAGCTTCCAACAGGGAAACACTGAACCTTTCTTT. The chain uses TRBV7-9 and TRBJ1-1, with D possibly being TRBD1 (6 bases). CDR3 length: 14 residues. Germline V gene data show CDR1 as SEHNR and CDR2 as FQNEAQ (reference sequence).

This clonotype was recorded at least ten times. The chain links TRBV11-2 to TRBJ2-7, with D perhaps matching TRBD1 or TRBD2 (6 bases each). Between the trimmed V and J ends, which lost 7 bases and 2 bases, there was a span of 12 bases. CDR1 is SGHAT, CDR2 FQNNGV, per germline. This CDR3 region has 13 residues. Here the CDR3 reads CASNRGGPYEQYF. The CDR3, as DNA: TGTGCCAGCAATAGAGGGGGGCCCTACGAGCAGTACTTC.

Remarks on this clonotype: The junction does not match germline at one end; this may be a read error. The chain joins TRBV6-2 or TRBV6-3 to TRBJ1-1, with 7 bases that match TRBD1. The length of the CDR3 is 16 residues. Germline V gene data show CDR1 as MNHEY and CDR2 as SVGEGT. The CDR3 region has the DNA TGTGCCAGCACAGGACGAGTAGGCAGGGGGGACACTGGAGCTTTCTTT. Protein: CASTGRVGRGDTGAFF.

The V and J genes are TRBV6-5 and TRBJ2-7; the match to TRBD2 covers 10 bases. Trimming at V came to 10 bases and at J to 7 bases, leaving 22 bases not matched to a gene. This CDR3 is built from 17 residues. Germline assignment: CDR1 MNHEY and CDR2 SVGAGI. The CDR3 DNA follows: TGTGCCAACAGGCGCGCTTTAGGAAGCGGGGGGGCTAGGGAGCAGTACTTC. This translates into CANRRALGSGGAREQYF.

In the case of this clonotype: At one end the junction does not follow the germline gene, possibly because of a read error. The J gene is TRBJ2-7, the V gene TRBV11-2, with 7 bases lining up with TRBD1. CDR1 is SGHAT and CDR2 is FQNNGV in the germline V gene. The CDR3 length is 15 residues. Written as DNA, the CDR3 is TGTGACAGCAGCTTAGTCCCTACAGGGGCCTACGAGCAATACTTC. It specifies CDSSLVPTGAYEQYF.

V and J are TRBV11-2 and TRBJ2-1, with a possible D match to TRBD1 (6 bases). The germline V gene has CDR1 SGHAT and CDR2 FQNNGV. Trimming took off 7 bases at V and 8 bases at J, with 21 bases between the two ends. The length of the CDR3 is 15 residues. In nucleotides, the CDR3 is TGTGCCAGCATAGATCTGACGTGTGGGGGCGATGAGCAGTTCTTC. This translates into CASIDLTCGGDEQFF.

About this clonotype itself: A much larger clone lies one base from this, so it may be a read error. V and J are TRBV2 and TRBJ2-3; no firm D call. V was cut by 6 bases and J by 2 bases, with 6 bases left in between. Per the germline V gene, CDR1 is SNHLY and CDR2 is FYNNEI. The CDR3 spans 12 residues. The CDR3 nucleotides read TGTGCCAGCAGGAAGGACACAGATACGCAGTATTTT. Its translation: CASRKDTDTQYF.

About this clonotype: This may come from a read error, since a much larger clone is one base off. Without the conserved terminal phenylalanine or tryptophan, this CDR3 likely stems from a read error. The rearrangement uses TRBV7-6 and TRBJ2-3; a possible D gene is TRBD2 (5 bases). The CDR3 extends over 15 amino acids. Per the germline V gene, CDR1 is SGHVS and CDR2 is FNYEAQ. V was trimmed by 5 bases and J by 4 bases, leaving 16 bases between them. CDR3 bases: TGTGCCAGCAGCAACGGACTCGTTCGGGCAGATACGCAGTATCTT. Protein sequence: CASSNGLVRADTQYL.

This clonotype was observed a single time. A junction boundary mismatches the germline segment, possibly from a read error. The V call is TRBV5-6, the J call TRBJ1-2; D gene unclear. This CDR3 contains 13 residues. Germline assignment: CDR1 SGHDT and CDR2 YYEEEE. The DNA for the CDR3 is TGTGCCAGCAGTTTGGATAGCCGCTGGGGCTACACCTTC. This encodes CASSLDSRWGYTF.

Worth noting for this clonotype: Likely a read error: the CDR3 ends without its conserved phenylalanine or tryptophan. No DNA is shown, since the ends of the CDR3 on it are uncertain; the CDR3 is the one TCRdb lists. The chain is built from TRBV10-2 and TRBJ2-4. CDR1 and CDR2 (germline): WSHSY, SAAADI. Counting both end residues, the CDR3 totals 14 amino acids. CDR3 loop: CASSESTGWDIHYY.

A word on this clonotype: At one boundary the junction diverges from the germline segment, which might be a read error. This chain connects TRBV12-3 or TRBV12-4 to TRBJ2-3; 7 positions agree with TRBD2. CDR3 size: 15 residues. The CDR3 DNA sequence: TGTACCAGCAGTTTAGCGCAAGCGGGACCGAAGACGCAGTATTTT. Its translation: CTSSLAQAGPKTQYF.

Note on this clonotype: A much larger clonotype is one base distant, so this may be a read error. V is TRBV6-1 and J is TRBJ2-5; D is unclear. This CDR3 comprises 13 residues. The V and J ends lost 8 bases and 3 bases respectively, with 13 bases between them. Germline assignment: CDR1 MNHNS and CDR2 SASEGT. The CDR3 spells CASCRNRKETQYF. The DNA of the CDR3 is TGTGCCAGCTGCCGGAATAGAAAAGAGACCCAGTACTTC.

Concerning this clonotype: A much bigger clone sits one base away, suggesting this may be a read error. This sequence joins TRBV6-1 and TRBJ1-1, with D unclear. The CDR3 runs to 12 residues. Germline assignment: CDR1 MNHNS and CDR2 SASEGT. Trimming removed 5 bases from V and 11 bases from J, with 15 bases in between. As DNA, the CDR3 is TGTGCCAGCAGTAACACGAAGAACGACGCTTTCTTT. The encoded protein is CASSNTKNDAFF.

The chain recombines TRBV11-1 with TRBJ1-1, with no clear D. CDR1 is SGHAT, CDR2 FQDESV, per germline (reference sequence). The CDR3 is 13 amino acids. Trimming took 5 bases from V and 0 from J, leaving 7 bases between them. The CDR3, as DNA: TGTGCCAGCAGCGACATATTGAACACTGAAGCTTTCTTT. Translated, it gives CASSDILNTEAFF.